This T cell receptor beta chain was obtained from a study of OX40 agonist ivuxolimab in advanced cancers. Regarding the research as a whole: Ivuxolimab was an agonistic, fully human IgG2 monoclonal antibody directed against OX40 (CD134), a costimulatory receptor. A male proportion of roughly 80% and a mean age of around 60 years, ranging from roughly 23 to 80, were recorded for the dose-escalation cohort. The paper describes the monotherapy dose-escalation part (N = 52 patients) of the phase I trial of ivuxolimab. Of the 50 to 55 dose-escalation patients, hepatocellular carcinoma was present in about 19, melanoma in around 15, renal cell carcinoma in 9 and head and neck cancer in 9. Peripheral TCRbeta sequencing aimed to test whether ivuxolimab altered TCR sequence diversity and caused clonal T-cell expansion. Intravenous ivuxolimab was administered to patients every 2 weeks at six dose levels: 0.01, 0.1, 0.3, 1.5, 3 and 10 mg/kg. Partial responses were achieved by three dose-escalation patients, of whom one had hepatocellular carcinoma and two had cutaneous melanoma. Prior anti-PD-1, anti-PD-L1 or anti-CTLA-4 therapy was permitted, and about two fifths of dose-escalation patients had received checkpoint inhibitors.

To sequence the TCRbeta CDR3 region, genomic DNA was isolated from the sorted cells. The immunoSEQ Assay was used for sequencing of TCRbeta CDR3 regions. TCRdb obtained this table from immuneACCESS and retained in-frame rearrangements with V and J assigned. These tables miss some clones; where compared with another copy, unresolved V genes account for less than half of the shortfall, and the remainder is unexplained. Across this sample there are 40,000 to 45,000 clones, with more than 70% seen only once. The ten largest clones add up to 21% of the sample. Concerning this clone itself: Its antigen is not yet known. Nothing much larger sits one base from this clone, and base qualities are not available.

Patients with a history of autoimmune disease or receiving systemic immunosuppression were excluded from the trial. Peripheral blood for TCR sequencing was collected from all dose cohorts at baseline, on cycle 4 day 1, and on cycle 7 day 1. The samples were taken from a phase I, first-in-human, multicenter, open-label dose-escalation trial of ivuxolimab. The trial enrolled adults with locally advanced or metastatic head and neck squamous cell, hepatocellular, melanoma or renal cell carcinoma. Before TCR sequencing, CD4+ and CD8+ T cells were separately sorted from peripheral blood. What the work shows at the level of the full study, not this receptor alone: Partial responders in the 0.1-3.0 mg/kg groups had among the lowest normalized peripheral clonal expansion, especially among CD8+ T cells. Which antigens the clonally expanded peripheral T cells were specific for was not determined. At doses of 0.1 to 3.0 mg/kg, clonal expansion of both CD4+ and CD8+ T cells in blood was seen between baseline and week 6. On average, CD8+ T cells showed more expanded clones than CD4+ T cells after ivuxolimab. Low levels of normalized T-cell clonal expansion were also seen in some nonresponding patients.

Relative to germline, V is 10 bases shorter and J is 8 bases shorter, with 17 bases between their ends. CDR1 and CDR2, per the germline V gene, are MNHGY and SVAAGI. Counted from cysteine to phenylalanine, this CDR3 has 13 amino acids. Only the CDR3 DNA is retained, 39 bases long and in frame from the first base. The sequence was obtained from an adult with an advanced solid tumor such as melanoma, head and neck, liver or kidney cancer. Source: CD4+ or CD8+ T cells sorted from blood, taken in a trial of the OX40 agonist ivuxolimab. The V and J genes are TRBV6-9 and TRBJ1-4; D gene: possibly TRBD1, on 6 matching bases. The CDR3 protein: CATDDRRGEKLFF. The DNA is as follows: TGTGCCACCGACGACAGGAGGGGAGAAAAACTGTTTTTT.